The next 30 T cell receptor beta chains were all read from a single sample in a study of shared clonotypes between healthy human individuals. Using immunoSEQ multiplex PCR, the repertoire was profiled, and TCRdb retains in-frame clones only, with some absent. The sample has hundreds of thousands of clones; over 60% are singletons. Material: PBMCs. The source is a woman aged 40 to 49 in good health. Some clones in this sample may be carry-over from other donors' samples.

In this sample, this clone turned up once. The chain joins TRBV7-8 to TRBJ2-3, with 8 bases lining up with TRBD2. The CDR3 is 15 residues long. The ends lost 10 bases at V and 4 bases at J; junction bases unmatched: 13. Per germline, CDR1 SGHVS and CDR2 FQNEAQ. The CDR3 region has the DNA TGTGCCACCTCGGGGGGGCCGGCCCCTCCAGATACGCAGTATTTT. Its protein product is CATSGGPAPPDTQYF.

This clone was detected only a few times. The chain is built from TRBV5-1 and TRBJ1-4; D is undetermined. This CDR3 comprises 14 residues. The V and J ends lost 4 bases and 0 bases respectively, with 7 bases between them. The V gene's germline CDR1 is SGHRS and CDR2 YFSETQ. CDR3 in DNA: TGCGCCAGCAGCAAACAGTCAACTAATGAAAAACTGTTTTTT. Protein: CASSKQSTNEKLFF.

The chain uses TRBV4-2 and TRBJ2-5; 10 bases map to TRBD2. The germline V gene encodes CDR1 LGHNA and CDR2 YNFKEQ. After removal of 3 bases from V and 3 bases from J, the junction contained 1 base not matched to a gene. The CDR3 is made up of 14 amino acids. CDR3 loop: CASSQGTSEETQYF. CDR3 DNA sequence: TGTGCCAGCAGCCAGGGGACTAGCGAAGAGACCCAGTACTTC.

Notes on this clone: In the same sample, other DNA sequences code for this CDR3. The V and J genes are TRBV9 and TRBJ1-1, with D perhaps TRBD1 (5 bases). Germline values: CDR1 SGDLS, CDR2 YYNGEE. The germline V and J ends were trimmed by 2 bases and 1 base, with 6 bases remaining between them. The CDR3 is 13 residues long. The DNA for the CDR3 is TGTGCCAGCAGCGTTGACAGGAACACTGAAGCTTTCTTT. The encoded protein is CASSVDRNTEAFF.

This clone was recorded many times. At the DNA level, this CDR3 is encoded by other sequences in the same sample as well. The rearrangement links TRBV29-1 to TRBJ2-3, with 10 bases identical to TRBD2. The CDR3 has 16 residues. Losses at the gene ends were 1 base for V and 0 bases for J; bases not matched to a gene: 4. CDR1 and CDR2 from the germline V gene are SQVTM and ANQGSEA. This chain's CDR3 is CSVEGTSGISTDTQYF. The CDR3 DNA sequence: TGCAGCGTTGAAGGTACTAGCGGGATAAGCACAGATACGCAGTATTTT.

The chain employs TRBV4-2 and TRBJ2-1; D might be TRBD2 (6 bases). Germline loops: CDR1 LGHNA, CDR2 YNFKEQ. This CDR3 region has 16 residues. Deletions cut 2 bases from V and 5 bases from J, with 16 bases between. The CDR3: CASSQLAGRSHNEQFF. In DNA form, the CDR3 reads TGTGCCAGCAGCCAACTTGCGGGACGGAGCCACAATGAGCAGTTCTTC.

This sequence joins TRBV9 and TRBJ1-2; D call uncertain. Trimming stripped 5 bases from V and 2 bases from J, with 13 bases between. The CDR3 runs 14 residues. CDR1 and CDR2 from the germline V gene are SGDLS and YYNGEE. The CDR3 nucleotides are TGTGCCAGCAGAGGAAGGACGGGGAACTATGGCTACACCTTC. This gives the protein CASRGRTGNYGYTF.

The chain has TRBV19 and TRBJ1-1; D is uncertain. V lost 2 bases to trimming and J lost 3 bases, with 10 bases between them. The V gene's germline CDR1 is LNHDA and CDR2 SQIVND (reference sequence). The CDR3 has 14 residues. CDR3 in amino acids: CASSIRAGYTEAFF. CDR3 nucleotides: TGTGCCAGTAGTATAAGGGCTGGGTACACTGAAGCTTTCTTT.

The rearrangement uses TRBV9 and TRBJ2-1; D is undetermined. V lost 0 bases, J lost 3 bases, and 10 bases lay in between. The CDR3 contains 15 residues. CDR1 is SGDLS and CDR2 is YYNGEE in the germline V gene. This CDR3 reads CASSVEGNNYNEQFF. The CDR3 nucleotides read TGTGCCAGCAGCGTAGAAGGGAATAACTACAATGAGCAGTTCTTC.

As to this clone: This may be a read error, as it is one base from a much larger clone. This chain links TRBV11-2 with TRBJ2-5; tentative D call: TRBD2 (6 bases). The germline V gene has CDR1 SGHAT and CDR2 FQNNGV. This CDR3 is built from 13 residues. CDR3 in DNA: TGTGCCAGCAGCTTGGGACTGCAAGGGACCCAGTACTTC. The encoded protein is CASSLGLQGTQYF.

This CDR3 reads CASRLTVGDYGYTF. The DNA for the CDR3 is TGTGCCAGCAGACTGACAGTGGGCGACTATGGCTACACCTTC. The chain has TRBV7-2 and TRBJ1-2; D may be TRBD1 (5 bases). CDR3 length: 14 residues. V was shortened by 6 bases and J by 3 bases, with 14 bases between the two germline ends. Germline loops: CDR1 SGHTA, CDR2 FQGNSA.

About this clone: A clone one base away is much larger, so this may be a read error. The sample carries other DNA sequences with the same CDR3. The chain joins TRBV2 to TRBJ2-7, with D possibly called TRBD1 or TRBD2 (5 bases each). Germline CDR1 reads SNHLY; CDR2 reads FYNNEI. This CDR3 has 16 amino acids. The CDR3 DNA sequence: TGCGCCAGCAGTGAAGGGGTCGGGACGGCCTCCTACGAGCAGTACTTC. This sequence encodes CASSEGVGTASYEQYF.

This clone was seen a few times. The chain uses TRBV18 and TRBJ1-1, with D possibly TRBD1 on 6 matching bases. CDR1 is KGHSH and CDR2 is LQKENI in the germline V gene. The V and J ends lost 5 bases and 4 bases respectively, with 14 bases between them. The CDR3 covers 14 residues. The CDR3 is CASSNPGQSTEAFF. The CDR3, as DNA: TGTGCCAGCTCAAACCCGGGACAAAGCACTGAAGCTTTCTTT.

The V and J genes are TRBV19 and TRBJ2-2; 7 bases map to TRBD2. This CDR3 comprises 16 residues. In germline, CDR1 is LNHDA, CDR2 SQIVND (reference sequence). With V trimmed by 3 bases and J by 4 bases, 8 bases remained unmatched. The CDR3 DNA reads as TGTGCCAGTAGTATCGGGAGGCCCCCGCGCACCGGGGAGCTGTTTTTT. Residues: CASSIGRPPRTGELFF.

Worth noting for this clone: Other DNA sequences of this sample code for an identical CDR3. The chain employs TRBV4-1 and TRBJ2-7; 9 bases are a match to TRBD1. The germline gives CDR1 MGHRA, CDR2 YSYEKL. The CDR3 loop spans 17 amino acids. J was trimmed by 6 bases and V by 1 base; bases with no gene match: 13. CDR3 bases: TGCGCCAGCAGCCAAGTCCTCCATGACAGGGGGAAAGGCGAGCAGTACTTC. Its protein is CASSQVLHDRGKGEQYF.

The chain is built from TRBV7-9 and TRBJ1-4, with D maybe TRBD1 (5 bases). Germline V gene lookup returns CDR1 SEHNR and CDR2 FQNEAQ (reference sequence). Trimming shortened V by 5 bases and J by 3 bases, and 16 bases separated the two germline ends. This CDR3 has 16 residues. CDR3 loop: CASSPITGRANEKLFF. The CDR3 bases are TGTGCCAGCAGCCCCATAACGGGGCGGGCTAATGAAAAACTGTTTTTT.

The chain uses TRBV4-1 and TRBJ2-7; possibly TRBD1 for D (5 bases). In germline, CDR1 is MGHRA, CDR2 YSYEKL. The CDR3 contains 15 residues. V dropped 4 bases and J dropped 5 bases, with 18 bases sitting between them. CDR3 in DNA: TGCGCCAGCAGCCTACTTTATAGGCAGGGTGACGAGCAGTACTTC. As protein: CASSLLYRQGDEQYF.

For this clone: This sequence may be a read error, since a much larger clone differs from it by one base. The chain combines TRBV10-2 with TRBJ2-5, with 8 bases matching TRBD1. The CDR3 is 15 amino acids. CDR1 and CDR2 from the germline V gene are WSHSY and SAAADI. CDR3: CASCEPGTGNETQYF. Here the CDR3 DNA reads TGCGCCAGCTGTGAACCCGGGACAGGTAACGAGACCCAGTACTTC.

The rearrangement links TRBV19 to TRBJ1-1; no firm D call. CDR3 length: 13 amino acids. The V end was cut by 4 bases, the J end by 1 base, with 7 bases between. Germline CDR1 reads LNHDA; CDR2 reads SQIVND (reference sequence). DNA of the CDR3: TGTGCCAGTAGTACGGCCGAGAACACTGAAGCTTTCTTT. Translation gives CASSTAENTEAFF.

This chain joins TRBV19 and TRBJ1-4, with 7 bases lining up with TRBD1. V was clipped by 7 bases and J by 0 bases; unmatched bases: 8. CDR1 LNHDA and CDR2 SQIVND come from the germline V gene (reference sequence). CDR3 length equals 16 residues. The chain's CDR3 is CASTDRAKATNEKLFF. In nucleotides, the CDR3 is TGTGCCAGTACCGACAGGGCCAAAGCAACTAATGAAAAACTGTTTTTT.

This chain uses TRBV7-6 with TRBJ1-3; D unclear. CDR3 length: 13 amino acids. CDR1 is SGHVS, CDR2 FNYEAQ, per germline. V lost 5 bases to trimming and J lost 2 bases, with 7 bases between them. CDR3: CASSPDPGNTIYF. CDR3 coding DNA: TGTGCCAGCAGCCCCGACCCTGGAAACACCATATATTTT.

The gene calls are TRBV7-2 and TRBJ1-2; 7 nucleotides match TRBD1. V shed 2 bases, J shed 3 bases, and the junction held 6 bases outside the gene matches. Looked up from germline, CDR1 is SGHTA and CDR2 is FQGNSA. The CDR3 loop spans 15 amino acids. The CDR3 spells CASSLTGVPDYGYTF. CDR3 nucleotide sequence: TGTGCCAGCAGCTTAACAGGGGTCCCTGACTATGGCTACACCTTC.

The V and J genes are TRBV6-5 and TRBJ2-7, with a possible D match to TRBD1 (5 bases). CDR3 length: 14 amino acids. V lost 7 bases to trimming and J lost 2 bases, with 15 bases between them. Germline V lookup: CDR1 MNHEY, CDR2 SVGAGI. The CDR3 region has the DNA TGTGCCAGCACCCAAGACAGCGTACCCTACGAGCAGTACTTC. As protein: CASTQDSVPYEQYF.

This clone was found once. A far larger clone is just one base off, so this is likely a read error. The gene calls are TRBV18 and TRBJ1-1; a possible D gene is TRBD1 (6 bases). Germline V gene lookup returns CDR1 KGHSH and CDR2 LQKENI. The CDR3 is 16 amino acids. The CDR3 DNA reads TGTGCCGGCTCACCACCCTTACAGGGACCGAACACTGAAGCTTTCTTT. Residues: CAGSPPLQGPNTEAFF.

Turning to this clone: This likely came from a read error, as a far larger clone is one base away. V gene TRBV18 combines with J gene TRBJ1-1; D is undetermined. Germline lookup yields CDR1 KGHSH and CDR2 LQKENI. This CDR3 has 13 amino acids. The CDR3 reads CASSPAVNTEASF. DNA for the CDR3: TGTGCCAGCTCACCGGCGGTGAACACTGAAGCTTCCTTT.

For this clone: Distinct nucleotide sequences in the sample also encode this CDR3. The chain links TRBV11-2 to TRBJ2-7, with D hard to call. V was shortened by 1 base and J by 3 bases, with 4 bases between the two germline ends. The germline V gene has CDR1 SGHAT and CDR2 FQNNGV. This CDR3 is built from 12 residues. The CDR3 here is CASSLVGYEQYF. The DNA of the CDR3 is TGTGCCAGCAGCTTAGTCGGCTACGAGCAGTACTTC.

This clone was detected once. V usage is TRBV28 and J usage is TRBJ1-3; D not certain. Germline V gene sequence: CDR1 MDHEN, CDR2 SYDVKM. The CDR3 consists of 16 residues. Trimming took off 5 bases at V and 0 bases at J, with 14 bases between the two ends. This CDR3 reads CASSPHGLNSGNTIYF. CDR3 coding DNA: TGTGCCAGCAGTCCCCACGGCCTGAACTCTGGAAACACCATATATTTT.

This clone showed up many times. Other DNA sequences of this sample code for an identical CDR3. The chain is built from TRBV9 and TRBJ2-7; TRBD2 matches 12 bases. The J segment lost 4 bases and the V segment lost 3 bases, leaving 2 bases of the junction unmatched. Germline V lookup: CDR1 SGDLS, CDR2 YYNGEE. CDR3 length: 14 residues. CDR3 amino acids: CASSAGTSGYEQYF. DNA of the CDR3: TGTGCCAGCAGCGCAGGGACTAGCGGGTACGAGCAGTACTTC.

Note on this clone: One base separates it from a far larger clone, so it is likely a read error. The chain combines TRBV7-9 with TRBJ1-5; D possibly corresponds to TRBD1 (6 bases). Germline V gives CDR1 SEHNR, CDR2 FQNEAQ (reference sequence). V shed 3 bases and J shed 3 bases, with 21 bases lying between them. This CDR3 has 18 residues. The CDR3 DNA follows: TGTGCCAGCAGCTTGGTAGGAGGGGGACTTACGAACAATCAGCCCCAGCATTTT. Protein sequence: CASSLVGGGLTNNQPQHF.

The CDR3 DNA is TGTGCCAGCAGTTTTAACAGGGGGCAGGGAGAGCAGTACTTC. This translates into CASSFNRGQGEQYF. This chain connects TRBV27 to TRBJ2-7; 9 nucleotides align to TRBD1. Germline CDR1 MNHEY, CDR2 SMNVEV (reference sequence). This CDR3 is 14 amino acids long. V trimming: 3 bases; J trimming: 7 bases; junction bases outside the gene matches: 7.